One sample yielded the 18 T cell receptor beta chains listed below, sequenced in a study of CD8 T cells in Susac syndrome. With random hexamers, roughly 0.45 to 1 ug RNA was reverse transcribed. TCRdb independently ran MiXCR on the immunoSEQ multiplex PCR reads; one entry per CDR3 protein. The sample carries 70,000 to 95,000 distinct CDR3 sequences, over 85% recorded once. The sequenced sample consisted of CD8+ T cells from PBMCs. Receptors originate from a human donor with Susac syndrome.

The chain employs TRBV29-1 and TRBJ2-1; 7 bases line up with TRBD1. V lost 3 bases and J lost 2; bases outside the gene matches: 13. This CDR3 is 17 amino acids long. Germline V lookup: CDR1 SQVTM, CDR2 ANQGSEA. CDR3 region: CSVETPLKGAAYNEQFF. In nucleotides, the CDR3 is TGCAGCGTTGAGACCCCCTTAAAGGGGGCTGCCTACAATGAGCAGTTCTTC.

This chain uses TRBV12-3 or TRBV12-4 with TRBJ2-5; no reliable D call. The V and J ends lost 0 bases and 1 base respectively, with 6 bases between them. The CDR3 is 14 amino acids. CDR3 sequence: CASSLAASQETQYF. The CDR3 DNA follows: TGTGCCAGCAGTTTAGCGGCCAGCCAAGAGACCCAGTACTTC.

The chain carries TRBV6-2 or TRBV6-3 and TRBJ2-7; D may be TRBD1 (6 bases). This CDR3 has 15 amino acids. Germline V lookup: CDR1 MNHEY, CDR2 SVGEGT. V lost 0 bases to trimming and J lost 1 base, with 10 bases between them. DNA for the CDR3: TGTGCCAGCAGTTACTCGACAGGAATATCCTACGAGCAGTACTTC. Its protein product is CASSYSTGISYEQYF.

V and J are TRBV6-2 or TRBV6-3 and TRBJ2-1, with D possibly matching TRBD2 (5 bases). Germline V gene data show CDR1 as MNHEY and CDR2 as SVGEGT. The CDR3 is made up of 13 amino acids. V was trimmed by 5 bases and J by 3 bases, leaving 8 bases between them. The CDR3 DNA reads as TGTGCCAGCAGTACGGGATTCTACAATGAGCAGTTCTTC. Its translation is CASSTGFYNEQFF.

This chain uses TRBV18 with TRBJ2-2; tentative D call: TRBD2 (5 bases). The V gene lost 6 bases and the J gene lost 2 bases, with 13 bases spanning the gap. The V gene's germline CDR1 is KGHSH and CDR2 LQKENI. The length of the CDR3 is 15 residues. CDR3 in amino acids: CASSSKSGNTGELFF. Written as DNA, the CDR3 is TGTGCCAGCTCTAGTAAAAGCGGCAACACCGGGGAGCTGTTTTTT.

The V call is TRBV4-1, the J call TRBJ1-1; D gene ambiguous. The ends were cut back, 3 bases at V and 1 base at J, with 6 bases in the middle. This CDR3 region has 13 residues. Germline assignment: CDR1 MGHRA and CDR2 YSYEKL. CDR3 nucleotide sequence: TGCGCCAGCAGCCACCGGGGGAACACTGAAGCTTTCTTT. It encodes CASSHRGNTEAFF.

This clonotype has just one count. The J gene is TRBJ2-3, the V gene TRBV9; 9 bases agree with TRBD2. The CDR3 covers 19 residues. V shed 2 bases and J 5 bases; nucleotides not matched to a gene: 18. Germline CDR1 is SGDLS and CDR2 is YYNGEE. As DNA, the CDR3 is TGTGCCAGCAGCGTCCCCCAAACCCAGGAGCGGGAGGCCGGAGATACGCAGTATTTT. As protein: CASSVPQTQEREAGDTQYF.

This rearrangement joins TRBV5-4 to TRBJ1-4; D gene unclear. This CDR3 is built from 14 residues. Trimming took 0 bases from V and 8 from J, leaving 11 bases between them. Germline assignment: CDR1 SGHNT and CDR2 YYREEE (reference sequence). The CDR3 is CASSLGGVEEKLFF. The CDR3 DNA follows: TGTGCCAGCAGCTTGGGCGGGGTAGAGGAAAAACTGTTTTTT.

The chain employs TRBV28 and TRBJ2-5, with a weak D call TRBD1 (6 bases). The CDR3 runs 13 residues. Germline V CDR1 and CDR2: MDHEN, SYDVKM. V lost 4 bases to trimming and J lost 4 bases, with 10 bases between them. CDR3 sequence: CASSSGVGETQYF. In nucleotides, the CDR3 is TGTGCCAGCAGTTCAGGGGTCGGAGAGACCCAGTACTTC.

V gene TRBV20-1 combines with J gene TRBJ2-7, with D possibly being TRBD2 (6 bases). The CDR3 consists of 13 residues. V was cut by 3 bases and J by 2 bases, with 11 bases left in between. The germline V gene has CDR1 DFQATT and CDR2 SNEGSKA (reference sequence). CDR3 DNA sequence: TGCAGTGCTAGTTCGGGAGTTCCCTACGAGCAGTACTTC. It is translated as CSASSGVPYEQYF.

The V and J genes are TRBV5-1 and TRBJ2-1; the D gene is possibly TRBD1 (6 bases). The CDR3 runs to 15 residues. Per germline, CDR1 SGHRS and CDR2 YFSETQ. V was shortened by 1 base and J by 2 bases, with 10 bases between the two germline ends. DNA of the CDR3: TGCGCCAGCAGCTTGAACCAGGGGACCTACAATGAGCAGTTCTTC. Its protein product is CASSLNQGTYNEQFF.

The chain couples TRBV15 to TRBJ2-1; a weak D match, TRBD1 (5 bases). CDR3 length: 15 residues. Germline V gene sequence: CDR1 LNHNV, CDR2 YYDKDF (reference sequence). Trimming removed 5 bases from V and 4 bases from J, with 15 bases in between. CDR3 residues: CATSGAADQYNEQFF. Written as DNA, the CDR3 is TGTGCCACCAGCGGGGCTGCCGATCAATACAATGAGCAGTTCTTC.

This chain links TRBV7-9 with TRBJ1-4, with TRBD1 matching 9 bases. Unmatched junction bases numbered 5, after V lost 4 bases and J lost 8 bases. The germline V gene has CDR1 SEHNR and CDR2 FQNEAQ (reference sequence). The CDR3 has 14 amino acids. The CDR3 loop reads CASSSGTGREKLFF. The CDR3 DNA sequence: TGTGCCAGCAGCTCCGGGACAGGGCGAGAAAAACTGTTTTTT.

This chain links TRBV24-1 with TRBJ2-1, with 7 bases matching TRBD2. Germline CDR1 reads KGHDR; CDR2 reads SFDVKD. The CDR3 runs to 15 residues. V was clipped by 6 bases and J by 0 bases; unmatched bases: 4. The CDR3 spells CATSHGGGSYNEQFF. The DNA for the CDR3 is TGTGCCACCAGTCACGGCGGGGGCTCCTACAATGAGCAGTTCTTC.

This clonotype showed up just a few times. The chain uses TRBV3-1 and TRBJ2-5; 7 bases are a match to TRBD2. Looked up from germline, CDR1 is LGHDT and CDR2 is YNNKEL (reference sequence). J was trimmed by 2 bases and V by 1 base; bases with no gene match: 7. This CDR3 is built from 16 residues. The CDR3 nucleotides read TGTGCCAGCAGCCAAGTCGGTAGCGGGCAACAAGAGACCCAGTACTTC. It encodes CASSQVGSGQQETQYF.

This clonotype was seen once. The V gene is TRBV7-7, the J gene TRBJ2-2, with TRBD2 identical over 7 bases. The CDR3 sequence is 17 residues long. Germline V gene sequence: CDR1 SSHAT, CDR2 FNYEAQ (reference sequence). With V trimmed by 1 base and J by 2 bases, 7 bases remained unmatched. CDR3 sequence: CASSLGEGTINTGELFF. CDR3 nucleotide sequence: TGTGCCAGCAGCTTAGGGGAGGGGACGATCAACACCGGGGAGCTGTTTTTT.

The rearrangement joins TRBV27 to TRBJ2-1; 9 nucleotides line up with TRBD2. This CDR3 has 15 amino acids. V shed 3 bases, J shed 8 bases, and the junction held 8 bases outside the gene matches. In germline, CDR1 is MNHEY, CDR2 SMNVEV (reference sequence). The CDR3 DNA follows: TGTGCCAGCAGTTTGTCGTTAGCGGGAGATCATGAGCAGTTCTTC. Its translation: CASSLSLAGDHEQFF.

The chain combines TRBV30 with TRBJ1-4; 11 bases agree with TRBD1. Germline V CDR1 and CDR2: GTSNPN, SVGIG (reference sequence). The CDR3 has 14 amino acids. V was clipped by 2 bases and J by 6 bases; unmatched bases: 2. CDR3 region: CAWSRGQGDEKLFF. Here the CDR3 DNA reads TGTGCCTGGAGTAGGGGACAGGGGGATGAAAAACTGTTTTTT.